This TCR beta chain was found in a study of control samples from healthy donors and cancer patients. Per the germline V gene, CDR1 is MNHEY and CDR2 is SVGAGI. This CDR3 spans 15 amino acids. With V trimmed by 6 bases and J by 0 bases, 5 bases remained unmatched. The assay was immunoSEQ multiplex PCR, and TCRdb's table has in-frame clones only and misses some. The profile shows fewer than 90,000 clones, around nine tenths of them singletons. The receptor was derived from a woman in her sixties with head and neck cancer. The chain is built from TRBV6-5 and TRBJ2-3, with 8 nucleotides matching TRBD1. The material sequenced was PBMCs. In nucleotides, the CDR3 is TGTGCCAGCAGAAGGGACAGGCGAAGCACAGATACGCAGTATTTT. As protein: CASRRDRRSTDTQYF.